This is a list of T cell receptor beta chains from one sample in a study of shared clonotypes between healthy human individuals. Sequencing was performed with immunoSEQ multiplex PCR; in TCRdb, only in-frame clones are kept and a portion is missing. The data contain around 2,000,000 clones, approximately 94% of them singletons. Sequencing was done on a sample of naive CD8+ T cells from PBMCs. These receptors came from a man younger than 35 in good health. Some clones in this sample may be carry-over from other donors' samples. Both conserved end residues are part of each CDR3. D genes are given only for firm matches. The size entry is marked missing in some rows and otherwise reads once, few, many or a size class.

j_call: TRBJ2-3
v_call: TRBV9
d_call: TRBD2
clone_size: -
cdr3_nt: TGTGCCAGCAGCTTCCCTAGCGGGGGGGTAGGCGGCACAGATACGCAGTATTTT
cdr3_aa: CASSFPSGGVGGTDTQYF

j_call: TRBJ2-6
v_call: TRBV5-1
d_call: -
clone_size: -
cdr3_nt: TGCGCCAGCAGCTTGGCTTGGTCTGGGGCCAACGTCCTGACTTTC
cdr3_aa: CASSLAWSGANVLTF

j_call: TRBJ2-3
v_call: TRBV9
d_call: -
clone_size: -
cdr3_nt: TGTGCCAGCAGCGTAAGCCGATTCAGGGTTGGGACAGATACGCAGTATTTT
cdr3_aa: CASSVSRFRVGTDTQYF

j_call: TRBJ2-2
v_call: TRBV5-6
d_call: -
clone_size: -
cdr3_nt: TGTGCCAGCAGCTTCGGGATGTTCTTCACCGGGGAGCTGTTTTTT
cdr3_aa: CASSFGMFFTGELFF

j_call: TRBJ2-7
v_call: TRBV27
d_call: -
clone_size: -
cdr3_nt: TGTGCCAGCAGTCTTAACTCCTACGAGCAGTACTTC
cdr3_aa: CASSLNSYEQYF

j_call: TRBJ2-2
v_call: TRBV10-3
d_call: TRBD2
clone_size: -
cdr3_nt: TGTGCCATCAGTGAGTCGGGGGGAGGGCCGACCGGGGAGCTGTTTTTT
cdr3_aa: CAISESGGGPTGELFF

j_call: TRBJ2-7
v_call: TRBV15
d_call: -
clone_size: -
cdr3_nt: TGTGCCACCAGCAGAGATACAGCGACCGAGCAGTACTTC
cdr3_aa: CATSRDTATEQYF

j_call: TRBJ1-4
v_call: TRBV5-1
d_call: TRBD1
clone_size: -
cdr3_nt: TGCGCCAGCAGCTTGGGGCAGGGGGGCACTAATGAAAAACTGTTTTTT
cdr3_aa: CASSLGQGGTNEKLFF

j_call: TRBJ2-2
v_call: TRBV27
d_call: -
clone_size: -
cdr3_nt: TGTGCCAGCAGACTCCGTTCGAGGGACGGGAACACCGGGGAGCTGTTTTTT
cdr3_aa: CASRLRSRDGNTGELFF

j_call: TRBJ2-5
v_call: TRBV5-1
d_call: TRBD2
clone_size: -
cdr3_nt: TGCGCCAGCAGCTTGAGGCCTAGCGGGTTCCAAGAGACCCAGTACTTC
cdr3_aa: CASSLRPSGFQETQYF

j_call: TRBJ1-1
v_call: TRBV5-6
d_call: -
clone_size: -
cdr3_nt: TGTGCCAGCAGCCCTATGAGGGCGGACACTGAAGCTTTCTTT
cdr3_aa: CASSPMRADTEAFF

j_call: TRBJ1-2
v_call: TRBV9
d_call: -
clone_size: -
cdr3_nt: TGTGCCAGCAGCGTAGCCGCAGGGCTCTATGGCTACACCTTC
cdr3_aa: CASSVAAGLYGYTF

j_call: TRBJ2-7
v_call: TRBV6-1
d_call: TRBD1
clone_size: -
cdr3_nt: TGTGCCAGCAGTAAGGGACAGGGGGCCTACGAGCAGTACTTC
cdr3_aa: CASSKGQGAYEQYF

j_call: TRBJ1-1
v_call: TRBV28
d_call: -
clone_size: -
cdr3_nt: TGTGCCAGCAGTACCTCTTGGGAACAAAGGAACACTGAAGCTTTCTTT
cdr3_aa: CASSTSWEQRNTEAFF

j_call: TRBJ2-1
v_call: TRBV6-1
d_call: -
clone_size: -
cdr3_nt: TGTGCCAGCAGTGAAGGTAGGGGCCCCTACAATGAGCAGTTCTTC
cdr3_aa: CASSEGRGPYNEQFF

j_call: TRBJ2-7
v_call: TRBV28
d_call: -
clone_size: -
cdr3_nt: TGTGCCACCGCGGGCCGTTGGGAGGAGCAGTACTTC
cdr3_aa: CATAGRWEEQYF

j_call: TRBJ1-5
v_call: TRBV5-6
d_call: -
clone_size: -
cdr3_nt: TGTGCCAGCAGCTTGGTGGGTGGCGGTCAGCCCCAGCATTTT
cdr3_aa: CASSLVGGGQPQHF

j_call: TRBJ2-7
v_call: TRBV27
d_call: TRBD1
clone_size: once
cdr3_nt: TGTGCCAGCCGACGGACAGGGGGCTACGAGCAGTACTTC
cdr3_aa: CASRRTGGYEQYF

j_call: TRBJ1-2
v_call: TRBV19
d_call: -
clone_size: -
cdr3_nt: TGTGCCAGTAGTATGTCATCAGGGGAGCGGAACTATGGCTACACCTTC
cdr3_aa: CASSMSSGERNYGYTF

j_call: TRBJ1-3
v_call: TRBV2
d_call: -
clone_size: -
cdr3_nt: TGTGCCAGCGTTACGGTGGGAGGTGGAAACACCATATATTTT
cdr3_aa: CASVTVGGGNTIYF

j_call: TRBJ1-4
v_call: TRBV9
d_call: TRBD1
clone_size: -
cdr3_nt: TGTGCCAGCAGTCCGGACAGGGCTAATGAAAAACTGTTTTTT
cdr3_aa: CASSPDRANEKLFF

j_call: TRBJ2-7
v_call: TRBV5-6
d_call: -
clone_size: -
cdr3_nt: TGTGCCAGCAGCCCCGGGACCAACTACGAGCAGTACTTC
cdr3_aa: CASSPGTNYEQYF

j_call: TRBJ2-7
v_call: TRBV11-3
d_call: TRBD1
clone_size: -
cdr3_nt: TGTGCCAGCAGCCCCGGACAGGGGCGAGAGCAGTACTTC
cdr3_aa: CASSPGQGREQYF

j_call: TRBJ2-7
v_call: TRBV27
d_call: TRBD1
clone_size: -
cdr3_nt: TGTGCCAGCAAACCGGCGGTCGGGACAGGAATCTACGAGCAGTACTTC
cdr3_aa: CASKPAVGTGIYEQYF

j_call: TRBJ2-7
v_call: TRBV6-6
d_call: TRBD2
clone_size: -
cdr3_nt: TGTGCCAGCAGTCCTGGACTAGCTAACGAGCAGTACTTC
cdr3_aa: CASSPGLANEQYF

j_call: TRBJ1-2
v_call: TRBV29-1
d_call: -
clone_size: -
cdr3_nt: TGCAGCGTTGTCCGGGAGGGAGCTTTAGGCTACACCTTC
cdr3_aa: CSVVREGALGYTF

j_call: TRBJ2-7
v_call: TRBV5-1
d_call: -
clone_size: -
cdr3_nt: TGCGCCAGCCAGGTGGATTCGGACTACTCCTACGAGCAGTACTTC
cdr3_aa: CASQVDSDYSYEQYF

j_call: TRBJ2-1
v_call: TRBV28
d_call: TRBD2
clone_size: -
cdr3_nt: TGTGCAACGGGGCTAGCGGGAGAGTTTACTGGTGAGCAGTTCTTC
cdr3_aa: CATGLAGEFTGEQFF

j_call: TRBJ1-1
v_call: TRBV28
d_call: -
clone_size: few
cdr3_nt: TGTGCCAGTAAACGGGATCTTGACACTGAAGCTTTCTTT
cdr3_aa: CASKRDLDTEAFF